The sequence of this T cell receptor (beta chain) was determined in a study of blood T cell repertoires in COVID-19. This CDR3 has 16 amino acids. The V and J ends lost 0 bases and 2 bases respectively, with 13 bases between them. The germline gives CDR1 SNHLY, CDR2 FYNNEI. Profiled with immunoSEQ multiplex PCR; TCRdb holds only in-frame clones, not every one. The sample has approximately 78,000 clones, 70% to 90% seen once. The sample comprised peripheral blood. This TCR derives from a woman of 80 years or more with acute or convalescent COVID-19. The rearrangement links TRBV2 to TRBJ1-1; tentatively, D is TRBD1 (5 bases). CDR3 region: CASSEAFGGRNTEAFF. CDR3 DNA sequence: TGTGCCAGCAGTGAAGCGTTTGGGGGGAGAAACACTGAAGCTTTCTTT.